Listed below are T cell receptor beta chains from one sample, sequenced in a study of blood T cells in healthy people across ages. TCRdb itself ran the 5' RACE reads through MiXCR, one entry per CDR3 protein. The repertoire includes over 700,000 distinct CDR3 sequences, about 55% of them detected once, and 40% to 50% sits in the top ten. The sample was blood. The source is an elderly man in good health. Each CDR3 is given with its conserved first and last residue. Each record gives: J gene, V gene, clone size, D gene, CDR3 protein, CDR3 DNA. The D gene is left open where the match is weak. Clone size is given for some rows only: seen once, a few or many times, or a class if the clone is expanded.

TRBJ2-7,TRBV6-1,NA,NA,CASSAFSTTIEQYF,TGTGCCAGCTCCGCCTTTAGCACAACCATCGAGCAGTACTTC
TRBJ2-1,TRBV20-1,NA,NA,CSAESYNEQFF,TGCAGTGCTGAATCCTACAATGAGCAGTTCTTC
TRBJ1-2,TRBV12-5,NA,NA,CASAPAGSYGYTF,TGTGCTAGTGCCCCCGCAGGGAGCTATGGCTACACCTTC
TRBJ2-5,TRBV29-1,NA,TRBD1,CSVRDRQETQYF,TGCAGCGTACGGGACAGGCAAGAGACCCAGTACTTC
TRBJ1-1,TRBV10-3,few,NA,CAIKGGGMNTEAFF,TGTGCCATCAAGGGAGGGGGTATGAACACTGAAGCTTTCTTT
TRBJ1-1,TRBV20-1,once,NA,CSAAPGTLRGTEAFF,TGCAGTGCTGCCCCCGGGACACTGCGCGGCACTGAAGCTTTCTTT
TRBJ2-7,TRBV12-3/TRBV12-4,NA,TRBD2,CASSRAGTSYYEQYF,TGTGCCAGCAGTCGAGCCGGGACTAGTTATTACGAGCAGTACTTC
TRBJ2-1,TRBV9,many,NA,CASSPHGQGEQFF,TGTGCCAGCAGCCCACACGGGCAGGGTGAGCAGTTCTTC
TRBJ2-6,TRBV5-8,few,NA,CASSPNRAGANVLTF,TGTGCCAGCAGCCCAAACAGGGCTGGGGCCAACGTCCTGACTTTC
TRBJ2-4,TRBV4-1,few,NA,CASSPIRGIENIQYF,TGCGCCAGCAGCCCAATTCGGGGGATTGAAAACATTCAGTACTTC
TRBJ2-5,TRBV6-6,NA,NA,CASSDGQTQETQYF,TGTGCCAGCAGTGACGGGCAGACCCAAGAGACCCAGTACTTC
TRBJ1-2,TRBV6-5,few,NA,CASSVRARGGYTF,TGTGCCAGCAGCGTCCGAGCCAGGGGCGGCTACACCTTC
TRBJ2-5,TRBV4-1,NA,NA,CASSQDSGNGKETQYF,TGCGCCAGCAGCCAAGATTCGGGGAATGGAAAAGAGACCCAGTACTTC
TRBJ2-1,TRBV20-1,NA,TRBD2,CSALLAGEQFF,TGCAGTGCTCTACTAGCGGGGGAGCAGTTCTTC
TRBJ1-2,TRBV2,NA,NA,CASTRTWYGYTF,TGTGCCAGCACTCGAACTTGGTATGGCTACACCTTC
TRBJ1-2,TRBV12-3/TRBV12-4,NA,TRBD1,CASRPTGDPGGYTF,TGTGCCAGCAGGCCGACAGGGGATCCTGGGGGCTACACCTTC
TRBJ2-5,TRBV7-9,NA,NA,CASSLAQVREQYF,TGTGCCAGCAGCTTAGCCCAGGTTCGTGAGCAGTACTTC
TRBJ2-7,TRBV3-1,few,NA,CASSPNGGEQYF,TGTGCCAGCAGCCCGAACGGGGGCGAGCAGTACTTC
TRBJ2-5,TRBV10-3,NA,TRBD2,CAIRTSRSETQYF,TGTGCCATAAGGACTAGCAGGAGTGAGACCCAGTACTTC
TRBJ2-7,TRBV11-2,once,TRBD2,CASRLAGTSHEQYF,TGTGCCAGCAGACTAGCGGGAACCTCCCACGAGCAGTACTTC
TRBJ2-4,TRBV24-1,NA,NA,CATSDFDSGTKNIQYF,TGTGCCACCAGTGATTTTGACTCGGGGACCAAAAACATTCAGTACTTC
TRBJ2-1,TRBV11-2,NA,TRBD2,CASSAGLAGIPDEQFF,TGTGCCAGCAGCGCGGGACTAGCGGGGATACCGGATGAGCAGTTCTTC
TRBJ2-5,TRBV6-6,NA,NA,CASIHGGRDPETQYF,TGTGCCAGCATCCACGGTGGGCGAGATCCAGAGACCCAGTACTTC
TRBJ2-3,TRBV20-1,NA,TRBD2,CSVRLAGGGDTQYF,TGCAGTGTTCGACTAGCGGGAGGGGGGGATACGCAGTATTTT
TRBJ2-1,TRBV20-1,many,NA,CSARDSPLYEQFF,TGCAGTGCCCGGGACTCCCCTTTGTATGAGCAGTTCTTC
TRBJ1-4,TRBV9,NA,TRBD1,CASSAWTGINEKLFF,TGTGCCAGCAGCGCATGGACAGGCATAAATGAAAAACTGTTTTTT
TRBJ2-1,TRBV3-1,NA,NA,CASSQAPGPYNEQFF,TGTGCCAGCAGCCAAGCCCCCGGTCCTTACAATGAGCAGTTCTTC
TRBJ2-7,TRBV11-2,NA,NA,CASSLAPHISEQYF,TGTGCCAGCAGCTTGGCACCCCATATTAGCGAGCAGTACTTC
TRBJ2-7,TRBV5-1,once,NA,CASSFPRGEQYF,TGCGCCAGCAGCTTCCCCCGGGGAGAACAGTACTTC
TRBJ1-2,TRBV5-1,NA,NA,CASSFRGDSPNYGYTF,TGCGCCAGCAGCTTCAGGGGCGACTCTCCTAACTATGGCTACACCTTC
TRBJ2-2,TRBV28,NA,TRBD2,CASNRPEAGGRELFF,TGTGCCAGCAACCGTCCGGAGGCGGGAGGAAGGGAGCTGTTTTTT
TRBJ2-1,TRBV4-1,NA,TRBD2,CASSQVLAYPHEQFF,TGCGCCAGCAGCCAAGTACTAGCGTACCCGCATGAGCAGTTCTTC
TRBJ2-3,TRBV20-1,NA,TRBD1,CSAPDRGLGTDTQYF,TGCAGTGCCCCGGACAGGGGCTTAGGCACAGATACGCAGTATTTT
TRBJ2-4,TRBV4-1,NA,NA,CASSQPGQPKRPKNIQYF,TGCGCCAGCAGCCAACCCGGACAGCCGAAACGTCCCAAAAACATTCAGTACTTC
TRBJ1-4,TRBV3-1,NA,TRBD1,CASSTTWGTENNEKLFF,TGTGCCAGCAGCACCACCTGGGGGACAGAAAATAATGAAAAACTGTTTTTT
TRBJ1-4,TRBV27,NA,NA,CASSFAGIGEKLFF,TGTGCCAGCAGTTTCGCGGGAATAGGGGAAAAACTGTTTTTT
TRBJ2-1,TRBV5-1,NA,NA,CASSLKGRAHYNEQFF,TGCGCCAGCAGCTTGAAAGGAAGGGCCCACTACAATGAGCAGTTCTTC
TRBJ2-2,TRBV3-1,NA,TRBD2,CASSPERENTGELFF,TGTGCCAGCAGCCCCGAGCGGGAGAACACCGGGGAGCTGTTTTTT
TRBJ2-3,TRBV29-1,few,NA,CSVEARGGDGDTQYF,TGCAGCGTTGAAGCCAGGGGAGGGGATGGAGATACGCAGTATTTT
TRBJ1-5,TRBV2,NA,NA,CASSALGVDNQPQHF,TGTGCCAGCAGTGCTCTAGGGGTGGACAATCAGCCCCAGCATTTT
TRBJ1-1,TRBV29-1,NA,TRBD1,CSVLSGTAGGNTEAFF,TGCAGCGTCTTGTCCGGGACAGCTGGGGGAAACACTGAAGCTTTCTTT
TRBJ2-5,TRBV5-1,NA,TRBD2,CASSPYRGLAGNPQETQYF,TGCGCCAGCAGCCCCTACCGGGGACTAGCGGGAAACCCCCAAGAGACCCAGTACTTC